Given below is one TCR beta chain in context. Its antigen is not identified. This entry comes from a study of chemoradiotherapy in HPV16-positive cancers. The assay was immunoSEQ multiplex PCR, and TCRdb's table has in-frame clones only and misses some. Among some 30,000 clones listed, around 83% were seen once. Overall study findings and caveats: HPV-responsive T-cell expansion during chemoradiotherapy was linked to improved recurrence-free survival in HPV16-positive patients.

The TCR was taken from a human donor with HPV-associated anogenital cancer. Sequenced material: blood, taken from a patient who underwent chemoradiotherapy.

The DNA of the CDR3 is TGTGCCAGTAGTTTTATAGATTTCGATGAGCAGTTCTTC. Protein product: CASSFIDFDEQFF. This chain links TRBV19 with TRBJ2-1; no clear D gene. The length of the CDR3 is 13 residues. V dropped 5 bases and J dropped 8 bases, with 13 bases sitting between them. Germline V CDR1 and CDR2: LNHDA, SQIVND (reference sequence).